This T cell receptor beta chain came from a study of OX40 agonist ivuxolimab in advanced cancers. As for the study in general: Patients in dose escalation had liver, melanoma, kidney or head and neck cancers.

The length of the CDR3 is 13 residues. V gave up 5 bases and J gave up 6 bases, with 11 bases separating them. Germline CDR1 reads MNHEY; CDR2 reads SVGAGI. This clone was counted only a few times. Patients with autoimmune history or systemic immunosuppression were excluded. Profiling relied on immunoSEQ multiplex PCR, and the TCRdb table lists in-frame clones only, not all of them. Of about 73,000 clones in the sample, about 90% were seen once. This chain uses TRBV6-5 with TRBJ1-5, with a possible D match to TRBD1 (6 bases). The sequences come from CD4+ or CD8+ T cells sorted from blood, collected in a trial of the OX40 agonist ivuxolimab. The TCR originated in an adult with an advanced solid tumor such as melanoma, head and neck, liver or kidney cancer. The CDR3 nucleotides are TGTGCCAGCAGTGTCACAGGGACTCAGCCCCAGCATTTT. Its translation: CASSVTGTQPQHF.